Included here is one T cell receptor (beta chain) sequence, with context. These data originate in a study of T cell clusters in autoimmune cytopenias. Germline-derived CDR1 and CDR2 are SGHAT and FQDESV (reference sequence). This CDR3 spans 15 amino acids. TRB rearrangements were amplified by touch-down multiplex PCR with mixed TRB-A/B primers. TCRdb reworked the multiplex PCR reads into one entry per CDR3 protein, no DNA. The table lists about 2,000 distinct CDR3 sequences. TRB amplification used 200 to 250 ng of peripheral blood genomic DNA. The origin of this receptor is a human donor with an autoimmune cytopenia or autoimmune hepatitis (not recorded which). The material sequenced was peripheral blood. The chain employs TRBV11-1 and TRBJ2-3; the D call from TCRdb, TRBD1, cannot be confirmed without DNA. CDR3 region: CASSLVGGNTDTQYF.